The 19 T cell receptor beta chains below all came from one sample that was sequenced in a study of control samples from healthy donors and cancer patients. Some clones are missing from TCRdb's copy, which holds only in-frame ones; the method was immunoSEQ multiplex PCR. Of about 160,000 clones detected, just under 95% appear once; the ten largest clones hold 8.5%. The sequencing sample was made of blood. Every receptor here comes from a woman between 40 and 50 years old in good health.

This chain joins TRBV7-2 and TRBJ2-2, with D uncertain. Germline V gene sequence: CDR1 SGHTA, CDR2 FQGNSA. The CDR3 length is 16 residues. Trimming stripped 5 bases from V and 1 base from J, with 14 bases between. The CDR3 nucleotides read TGTGCCAGCAGCCTCCCGGCGAAGCGGAACACCGGGGAGCTGTTTTTT. As protein: CASSLPAKRNTGELFF.

V is TRBV29-1 and J is TRBJ1-1; D call uncertain. The germline V gene has CDR1 SQVTM and CDR2 ANQGSEA. Trimming pared 0 bases from V and 5 bases from J, leaving 10 bases between. The CDR3 runs to 13 residues. CDR3 sequence: CSVEDLGWTEAFF. Here the CDR3 DNA reads TGCAGCGTTGAAGATTTGGGGTGGACTGAAGCTTTCTTT.

The V and J genes are TRBV4-1 and TRBJ2-1, with D possibly TRBD1 on 6 matching bases. The germline V gene has CDR1 MGHRA and CDR2 YSYEKL. This CDR3 comprises 16 residues. Trimming cost V 4 bases and J 0 bases, with 13 bases left between them. For the CDR3, the DNA is TGCGCCAGCAGCCCCCGTAGGGGGAGCTCCTACAATGAGCAGTTCTTC. It codes for CASSPRRGSSYNEQFF.

This rearrangement joins TRBV9 to TRBJ2-1; 12 nucleotides line up with TRBD2. Germline CDR1 reads SGDLS; CDR2 reads YYNGEE. The CDR3 sequence is 16 residues long. The V segment lost 4 bases and the J segment 7 bases; nucleotides outside the gene matches: 9. The CDR3 here is CASSKLAGGRINEQFF. The CDR3 nucleotides are TGTGCCAGCAGCAAACTAGCGGGAGGTCGTATAAATGAGCAGTTCTTC. The full variable domain, with the rest looked up from reference TRBV9 and TRBJ2-1, is DSGVTQTPKHLITATGQRVTLRCSPRSGDLSVYWYQQSLDQGLQFLIQYYNGEERAKGNILERFSAQQFPDLHSELNLSSLELGDSALYFCASSKLAGGRINEQFFGPGTRLTVL.

The chain combines TRBV5-6 with TRBJ2-7, with D perhaps matching TRBD1 or TRBD2 (5 bases each). The germline V gene has CDR1 SGHDT and CDR2 YYEEEE. This CDR3 comprises 15 residues. Trimming left V 2 bases short and J 2 bases short, with 14 bases between. CDR3: CASSLSPGRPYEQYF. CDR3 in DNA: TGTGCCAGCAGCTTATCTCCGGGGCGACCCTACGAGCAGTACTTC.

The chain recombines TRBV9 with TRBJ1-4; 9 positions agree with TRBD1. CDR3 length: 13 amino acids. Germline CDR1 and CDR2: SGDLS and YYNGEE. Trimming removed 2 bases from V and 12 bases from J; junction bases left unmatched: 5. The DNA of the CDR3 is TGTGCCAGCAGCGTGGGACAGGGCGGGGAACTGTTTTTT. Its translation is CASSVGQGGELFF.

This chain connects TRBV5-6 to TRBJ2-3, with 12 bases aligning to TRBD2. Germline-derived CDR1 and CDR2 are SGHDT and YYEEEE. V lost 4 bases, J lost 5 bases, and 11 bases stayed unmatched. This CDR3 spans 17 amino acids. For the CDR3, the DNA is TGTGCCAGCAGCCACACACGGACTAGCGGGGAGGAAGATACGCAGTATTTT. Its translation: CASSHTRTSGEEDTQYF.

The gene calls are TRBV11-2 and TRBJ1-6, with D tentatively TRBD1 (5 bases). The CDR3 is made up of 14 amino acids. Trimming cost V 7 bases and J 7 bases, with 14 bases left between them. CDR1 is SGHAT and CDR2 is FQNNGV in the germline V gene. The DNA of the CDR3 is TGTGCCAGCAACTGGGACCGAAAGAATTCACCCCTCCACTTT. Amino acids: CASNWDRKNSPLHF.

This clone came up once. The gene calls are TRBV27 and TRBJ2-7, with 7 bases fitting TRBD1. CDR3 length equals 16 residues. The germline V gene encodes CDR1 MNHEY and CDR2 SMNVEV (reference sequence). Germline trimming cut 3 bases from V and 3 bases from J; bases unmatched to any gene: 11. The CDR3 region is CASSFDSNRGSYEQYF. CDR3 DNA sequence: TGTGCCAGCAGTTTCGATTCGAACAGGGGAAGCTACGAGCAGTACTTC.

The CDR3: CATSRVQGLFQPQHF. The CDR3 region has the DNA TGTGCCACCAGCAGAGTTCAGGGGCTCTTTCAGCCCCAGCATTTT. The chain has TRBV15 and TRBJ1-5, with D possibly TRBD1 on 6 matching bases. Looked up from germline, CDR1 is LNHNV and CDR2 is YYDKDF (reference sequence). Trimming pared 1 base from V and 6 bases from J, leaving 13 bases between. This CDR3 contains 15 residues.

This clone is a singleton in its sample. The chain carries TRBV6-2 or TRBV6-3 and TRBJ1-5; 9 bases are shared with TRBD1. Trimming removed 5 bases from V and 4 bases from J; junction bases left unmatched: 12. The germline V gene encodes CDR1 MNHEY and CDR2 SVGEGT. This CDR3 is 17 amino acids long. The CDR3 bases are TGTGCCAGCAGTCGCATTCGGGGACAGGGAACAAATCAGCCCCAGCATTTT. Protein sequence: CASSRIRGQGTNQPQHF.

A single count supports this clone. This rearrangement joins TRBV5-5 to TRBJ2-1; 14 nucleotides agree with TRBD2. Germline loops: CDR1 SGHKS, CDR2 YYEKEE (reference sequence). V trimming: 4 bases; J trimming: 9 bases; junction bases outside the gene matches: 6. The CDR3 runs 15 residues. In DNA, the CDR3 is TGTGCCAGCAGCACGACTAGCGGGAGGGGGTTTGAGCAGTTCTTC. It yields the protein CASSTTSGRGFEQFF. Together with reference TRBV5-5 and TRBJ2-1, the CDR3 gives the full variable domain: DAGVTQSPTHLIKTRGQQVTLRCSPISGHKSVSWYQQVLGQGPQFIFQYYEKEERGRGNFPDRFSARQFPNYSSELNVNALLLGDSALYLCASSTTSGRGFEQFFGPGTRLTVL.

This sequence joins TRBV11-2 and TRBJ1-3, with a weak D call TRBD1 (6 bases). Looked up from germline, CDR1 is SGHAT and CDR2 is FQNNGV. Deletions cut 4 bases from V and 3 bases from J, with 16 bases between. The CDR3 consists of 16 residues. CDR3 nucleotide sequence: TGTGCCAGCAGCTGGAAACGGGGGGCAGGTGGAAACACCATATATTTT. It yields the protein CASSWKRGAGGNTIYF.

This CDR3 is CASSQAGIANQPQHF. DNA for the CDR3: TGTGCCAGCAGCCAAGCAGGGATTGCCAATCAGCCCCAGCATTTT. This chain links TRBV4-2 with TRBJ1-5; possibly TRBD1 for D (5 bases). Germline CDR1 and CDR2: LGHNA and YNFKEQ. CDR3 length: 15 amino acids. V was clipped by 1 base and J by 3 bases, with 10 bases between them.

The V and J genes are TRBV15 and TRBJ2-1, with TRBD2 matching over 10 bases. Germline V gene sequence: CDR1 LNHNV, CDR2 YYDKDF (reference sequence). The CDR3 has 16 residues. V lost 1 base, J lost 5 bases, and 5 bases stayed unmatched. CDR3 sequence reads: CATSRGGTSVNNEQFF. DNA of the CDR3: TGTGCCACCAGCAGAGGAGGGACTAGCGTGAACAATGAGCAGTTCTTC.

CDR3 residues: CASSPTAGIYNEQFF. The CDR3 nucleotides are TGTGCCAGCAGCCCGACGGCGGGGATTTACAATGAGCAGTTCTTC. The chain joins TRBV7-2 to TRBJ2-1; maybe TRBD2 (6 bases). Germline CDR1 is SGHTA and CDR2 is FQGNSA. V dropped 5 bases and J dropped 4 bases, with 15 bases sitting between them. The CDR3 spans 15 residues.

The V call is TRBV29-1, the J call TRBJ1-2; weak D call: TRBD1 (5 bases). This CDR3 has 14 residues. Deletions cut 7 bases from V and 5 bases from J, with 20 bases between. CDR1 and CDR2 from the germline V gene are SQVTM and ANQGSEA. In nucleotides, the CDR3 is TGCAGCGCGACGCCAGCGGGGGTAGGGTATGGCTACACCTTC. The encoded protein is CSATPAGVGYGYTF.

The chain employs TRBV24-1 and TRBJ1-1; possible D gene TRBD1, 6 bases. The V gene's germline CDR1 is KGHDR and CDR2 SFDVKD. Trimming took 3 bases from V and 11 from J, leaving 9 bases between them. The CDR3 covers 11 residues. The chain's CDR3 is CATSDGGRAFF. CDR3 nucleotide sequence: TGTGCCACCAGTGATGGGGGCCGGGCTTTCTTT.

This clone was observed a single time. The rearrangement uses TRBV2 and TRBJ2-3; no reliable D call. From germline, CDR1 is SNHLY and CDR2 FYNNEI. Trimming left V 2 bases short and J 4 bases short, with 1 base between. The CDR3 totals 11 residues. The CDR3 protein is CASSESDTQYF. In DNA form, the CDR3 reads TGTGCCAGCAGTGAATCAGATACGCAGTATTTT.